The text below deals with one T cell receptor (beta chain). The antigen is not known. The treatment denotes: roughly ten-day PBMC culture with coronavirus spike peptide pools or control peptides (ViraFEST assay). The Oncomine TCR Beta short-read assay was what sequenced the DNA obtained from cultured CD4+ T cells. TCRdb re-derived calls from the PCR reads in MiXCR, one entry per CDR3 protein. The sample includes fewer than 20,000 distinct CDR3 sequences, 53% of them seen just once. The data stem from a study of vaccination and CD4 T cells after COVID-19. Across the study: In culture, cells were exposed to overlapping spike peptides from SARS-CoV-2, HCoV-NL63, HCoV-OC43 and HCoV-229E.

Germline loops: CDR1 KGHDR, CDR2 SFDVKD. The length of the CDR3 is 14 residues. V dropped 4 bases and J dropped 7 bases, with 13 bases sitting between them. The clonotype originates from a human donor who had recovered from COVID-19. This specimen consisted of CD4+ T cells from blood, cultured in vitro, obtained before SARS-CoV-2 vaccination. The rearrangement uses TRBV24-1 and TRBJ1-5, with D hard to call. CDR3 bases: TGTGCCACCAGTGACTCACCAAGGAGCCAGCCCCAGCATTTT. It encodes CATSDSPRSQPQHF.